A selection of T cell receptor beta chains follows, all from one sample in a study of technical replicates of blood from several donors. Repertoires were generated with immunoSEQ multiplex PCR, while TCRdb's copy carries only in-frame clones and drops some. The repertoire holds about 89,000 clones, with 94% as singletons. Material for sequencing was T cells isolated from PBMCs. The origin of the receptors is a human donor in good health. CDR3s include the opening cysteine and the closing phenylalanine or tryptophan. The D gene is left open where the match is weak. Clone sizes are given selectively: once, few, many, or a class where the clone is expanded.

TRBV5-8	TRBJ2-7	.	TRBD2	TGTGCCAGCAGCTTGGGGCTAGCGGGGGTCGACACCTACGAGCAGTACTTC	CASSLGLAGVDTYEQYF
TRBV5-1	TRBJ1-4	.	.	TGCGCCAGCAGCCCCGGAGGGGTTAATGAAAAACTGTTTTTT	CASSPGGVNEKLFF
TRBV28	TRBJ1-2	.	TRBD1	TGTGCCAGCAGTTTTTCAGGGGGAGGTTCGTGGGGCTACACCTTC	CASSFSGGGSWGYTF
TRBV10-3	TRBJ2-4	.	.	TGTGCCATCTCTCAGCGACAAAACATTCAGTACTTC	CAISQRQNIQYF
TRBV4-1	TRBJ2-7	.	TRBD1	TGCGCCAGCAGCCAAGGGGACAGAAGTTACGAGCAGTACTTC	CASSQGDRSYEQYF
TRBV27	TRBJ1-1	once	TRBD1	TGTGCCAGCAGTGGGGACCGGGACAGGGAAGCTTTCTTT	CASSGDRDREAFF
TRBV19	TRBJ1-2	once	.	TGTGCCAGTAGTATAATCGAAAGGAGCGGCTACACCTTC	CASSIIERSGYTF
TRBV7-9	TRBJ1-2	once	TRBD1	TGTGCCAGCAGTCAGGGACAGAACTTCTATGGCTACACCTTC	CASSQGQNFYGYTF
TRBV5-5	TRBJ1-1	.	.	TGTGCCAGCAGCTTGGATTACGGTCTACCAACTGAAGCTTTCTTT	CASSLDYGLPTEAFF
TRBV5-1	TRBJ2-5	.	.	TGCGCCAGCAGCTTGTGGCGAGAGGACCAGTACTTC	CASSLWREDQYF
TRBV2	TRBJ2-2	once	TRBD1	TGTGCCAGCAGCATCACGACAGGGGCCGGGGAGCTGTTTTTT	CASSITTGAGELFF
TRBV29-1	TRBJ2-1	.	.	TGCAGCGTTTACAGGGCCAATGATAATGAGCAGTTCTTC	CSVYRANDNEQFF
TRBV7-9	TRBJ2-6	once	.	TGTGCCAGCAGCTTAGCAGACTTTACTGGGGCCAACGTCCTGACTTTC	CASSLADFTGANVLTF
TRBV7-9	TRBJ2-7	.	.	TGTGCCAGCAGCGGAAGGACTTGGGTGCAGCAGTACTTC	CASSGRTWVQQYF
TRBV11-2	TRBJ2-3	.	TRBD2	TGTGCCAGCAGCTTTGCTAGCGGGGGGTCAAAACCACGGGATACGCAGTATTTT	CASSFASGGSKPRDTQYF
TRBV28	TRBJ2-7	.	.	TGTGCCAGCACCCCCCAGACTCCCTACGAGCAGTACTTC	CASTPQTPYEQYF
TRBV5-1	TRBJ2-1	.	TRBD2	TGCGCCAGCAGCTCGGGACTAGCGGCTTACAATGAGCAGTTCTTC	CASSSGLAAYNEQFF
TRBV27	TRBJ2-1	.	.	TGTGCCAGCAGGGGAGCGGGCTATAACAATGAGCAGTTCTTC	CASRGAGYNNEQFF
TRBV5-1	TRBJ1-1	.	.	TGCGCCAGCAGACAAACAGGGAGAGGGACTGAAGCTTTCTTT	CASRQTGRGTEAFF
TRBV5-4	TRBJ2-7	.	TRBD2	TGTGCCAGCAGCTTGGGAGGGACCGGGACTAGCGGGAAACCCTACGAGCAGTACTTC	CASSLGGTGTSGKPYEQYF
TRBV28	TRBJ1-2	.	TRBD1	TGTGCCAGCAGCAGCCCGGGACAGGGAGTTTATGGCTACACCTTC	CASSSPGQGVYGYTF
TRBV4-1	TRBJ1-1	many	.	TGCGCCAGCAGCCAAGTACTTTGGGGGGTCCAAGCTTTCTTT	CASSQVLWGVQAFF
TRBV7-7	TRBJ2-7	.	.	TGTGCTAGCAGTCAGGGGCCATCCTACGAGCAGTACTTC	CASSQGPSYEQYF
TRBV13	TRBJ2-3	.	.	TGTGCCAGCAGCTTACAGGTGGATACGCAGTATTTT	CASSLQVDTQYF
TRBV13	TRBJ2-2	.	TRBD1	TGTGCCAGCAGTCGCCGGGACAGGGGACCCGGGGAGCTGTTTTTT	CASSRRDRGPGELFF
TRBV9	TRBJ2-1	.	.	TGTGCCAGCAGCCTCCCGCCGGGATACAATGAGCAGTTCTTC	CASSLPPGYNEQFF
TRBV5-1	TRBJ2-5	.	TRBD2	TGCGCCAGCGATCTGCGGGGGGACAAAGAGACCCAGTACTTC	CASDLRGDKETQYF
TRBV6-1	TRBJ2-1	.	.	TGTGCCAGCAAGTGGAATAGCATTAATGAGCAGTTCTTC	CASKWNSINEQFF
TRBV4-2	TRBJ2-7	.	TRBD1	TGTGCCAGCAGCCAAGTCTCCGGGACAGGGTCCTACGAGCAGTACTTC	CASSQVSGTGSYEQYF
TRBV4-1	TRBJ1-5	.	.	TGCGCCAGCAGCCCTGGGCCAACCAGGGCTAGCAATCAGCCCCAGCATTTT	CASSPGPTRASNQPQHF
TRBV6-1	TRBJ1-1	.	.	TGTGCCAGCAACCCACTCCTGAACACTGAAGCTTTCTTT	CASNPLLNTEAFF
TRBV13	TRBJ2-7	.	TRBD2	TGTGCCAGCAGCTTAAAAGCGGGAGACGTAGGGTCCTACGAGCAGTACTTC	CASSLKAGDVGSYEQYF
TRBV6-6	TRBJ1-2	.	TRBD1	TGTGCCAGCAGTTACCTAAAAACAGGGGGCGGTGGCTACACCTTC	CASSYLKTGGGGYTF
TRBV2	TRBJ2-5	.	TRBD2	TGTGCCACGGGGGGGGAGACCCAGTACTTC	CATGGETQYF
TRBV4-2	TRBJ2-7	.	.	TGTGCCAGCAGCCAGTATACAGGGTCCTACGAGCAGTACTTC	CASSQYTGSYEQYF
TRBV5-6	TRBJ1-1	.	.	TGTGCCAGCAGCTTGGCAGGGCCGAACACTGAAGCTTTCTTT	CASSLAGPNTEAFF
TRBV6-1	TRBJ1-5	.	.	TGTGCCAGCACCTCGGCAGGGAGCAATCAGCCCCAGCATTTT	CASTSAGSNQPQHF
TRBV29-1	TRBJ2-3	.	TRBD1	TGCAGCGTACGGGACAGGGGGAACACAGATACGCAGTATTTT	CSVRDRGNTDTQYF
TRBV7-9	TRBJ2-2	.	.	TGTGCTCCCGGGGAACCCAACTCCGGGGAGCTGTTTTTT	CAPGEPNSGELFF
TRBV2	TRBJ2-7	once	TRBD2	TGTGCCAGCAGTGGCGGGGGGGTGGCCGCCTACGAGCAGTACTTC	CASSGGGVAAYEQYF
TRBV29-1	TRBJ2-1	.	TRBD2	TGCAGCGCCTCGGGACTAGCGGACTACAATGAGCAGTTCTTC	CSASGLADYNEQFF
TRBV4-1	TRBJ1-2	.	TRBD1	TGCGCCAGCAGCCAGGCCACCGGACAGGGAGGCTATGGCTACACCTTC	CASSQATGQGGYGYTF
TRBV19	TRBJ1-2	few	TRBD1	TGTGCCAGTACCCTGGCAGGGGGCTATGGCTACACCTTC	CASTLAGGYGYTF
TRBV6-1	TRBJ2-1	.	.	TGTGCCAGCAGTGAAGAGGCAGGGACCTACAATGAGCAGTTCTTC	CASSEEAGTYNEQFF
TRBV11-3	TRBJ2-5	.	TRBD1	TGTGCCAGCAGCACAGGGGGCCTACAAGAGACCCAGTACTTC	CASSTGGLQETQYF
TRBV11-2	TRBJ2-4	.	.	TGTGCCAGCAGCTCCCCGCGGGCCAAAAACATTCAGTACTTC	CASSSPRAKNIQYF
TRBV2	TRBJ2-3	.	.	TGTGCCAGCATATTTTACACCAGCACAGATACGCAGTATTTT	CASIFYTSTDTQYF
TRBV28	TRBJ2-7	.	.	TGTGCCAGCAGTCCGACGGACAGCTCCTACGAGCAGTACTTC	CASSPTDSSYEQYF
TRBV14	TRBJ2-5	once	.	TGTGCCAGCAGCCCAGGAGGAGGAGTTGAGACCCAGTACTTC	CASSPGGGVETQYF